Below, one T cell receptor (beta chain) is given with its context. Its antigen is undetermined. These data are taken from a study of T cell clones after liver transplantation. Across the study: TCRbeta sequencing after a pre-transplant mixed lymphocyte reaction identified graft-donor-reactive clones, later tracked in post-transplant blood. Graft-donor-reactive sequences were compared with third-party-reactive TCRbeta sequences from pre-transplant mixed lymphocyte reactions.

Measured with immunoSEQ multiplex PCR; TCRdb has only the in-frame clones, and not every one. The sample has roughly 120,000 clones, approximately 90% seen once. The CDR3 totals 15 residues. With 1 base clipped from V and 0 bases from J, the junction kept 1 base outside the gene matches. The germline gives CDR1 SGDLS, CDR2 YYNGEE. Study observations and caveats: Post-transplant time points were not standardized, so conclusions are preliminary. Low donor cell numbers restricted donor-reactive repertoire measurement in a couple of subjects.

The rearrangement links TRBV9 to TRBJ2-1, with 7 bases that match TRBD1. This receptor was obtained from a human patient who received a liver transplant. The graft donor may account for some of the T cells. Sequences were derived from CD4+ T cells from blood, sampled 12 months after liver transplant. The CDR3 DNA sequence: TGTGCCAGCAGCGTAAGACAGGGCTCCTACAATGAGCAGTTCTTC. This translates into CASSVRQGSYNEQFF.